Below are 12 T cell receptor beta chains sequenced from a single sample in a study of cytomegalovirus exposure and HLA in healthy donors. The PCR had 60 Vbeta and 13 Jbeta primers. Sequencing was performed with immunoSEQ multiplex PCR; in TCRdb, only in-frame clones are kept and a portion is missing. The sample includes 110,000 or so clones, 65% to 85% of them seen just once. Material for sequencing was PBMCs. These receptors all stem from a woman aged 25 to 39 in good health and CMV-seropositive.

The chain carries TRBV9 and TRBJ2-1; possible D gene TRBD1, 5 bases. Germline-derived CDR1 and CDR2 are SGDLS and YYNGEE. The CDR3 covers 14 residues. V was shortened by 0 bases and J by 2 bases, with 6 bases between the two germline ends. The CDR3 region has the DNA TGTGCCAGCAGCGTAGTAGGGGCCTACAATGAGCAGTTCTTC. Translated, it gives CASSVVGAYNEQFF.

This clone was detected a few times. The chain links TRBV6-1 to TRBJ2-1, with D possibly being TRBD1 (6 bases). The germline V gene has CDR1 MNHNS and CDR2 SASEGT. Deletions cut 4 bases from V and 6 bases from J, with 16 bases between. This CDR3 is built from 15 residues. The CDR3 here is CASSAFTTGTNEQFF. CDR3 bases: TGTGCCAGCAGTGCCTTCACGACAGGTACCAATGAGCAGTTCTTC.

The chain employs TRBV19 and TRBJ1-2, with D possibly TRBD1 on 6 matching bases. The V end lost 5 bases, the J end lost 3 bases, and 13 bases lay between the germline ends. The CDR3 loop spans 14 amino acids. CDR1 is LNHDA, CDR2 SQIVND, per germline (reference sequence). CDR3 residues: CASSLQGTYYGYTF. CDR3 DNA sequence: TGTGCCAGTAGTTTACAGGGAACCTACTATGGCTACACCTTC.

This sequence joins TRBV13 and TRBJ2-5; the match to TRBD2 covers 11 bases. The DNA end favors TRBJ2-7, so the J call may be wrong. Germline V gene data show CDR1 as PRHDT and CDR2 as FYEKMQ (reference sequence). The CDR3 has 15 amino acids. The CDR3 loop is CASSSTSGSFHEQYF. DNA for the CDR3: TGTGCCAGCAGCTCCACTAGCGGGAGTTTCCACGAGCAGTACTTC.

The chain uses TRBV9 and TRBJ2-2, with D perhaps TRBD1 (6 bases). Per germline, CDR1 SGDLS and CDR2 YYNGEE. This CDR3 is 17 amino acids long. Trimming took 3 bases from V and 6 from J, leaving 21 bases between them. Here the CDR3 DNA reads TGTGCCAGCAGCGGAAATGACAGGATCATTGCCCCCGGGGAGCTGTTTTTT. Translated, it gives CASSGNDRIIAPGELFF. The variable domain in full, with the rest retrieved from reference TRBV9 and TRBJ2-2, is DSGVTQTPKHLITATGQRVTLRCSPRSGDLSVYWYQQSLDQGLQFLIQYYNGEERAKGNILERFSAQQFPDLHSELNLSSLELGDSALYFCASSGNDRIIAPGELFFGEGSRLTVL.

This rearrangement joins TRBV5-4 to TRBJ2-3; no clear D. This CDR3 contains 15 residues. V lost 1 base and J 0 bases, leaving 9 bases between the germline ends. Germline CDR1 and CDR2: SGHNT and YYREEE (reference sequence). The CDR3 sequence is CASSLKLSSTDTQYF. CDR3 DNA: TGTGCCAGCAGCTTGAAACTATCCAGCACAGATACGCAGTATTTT.

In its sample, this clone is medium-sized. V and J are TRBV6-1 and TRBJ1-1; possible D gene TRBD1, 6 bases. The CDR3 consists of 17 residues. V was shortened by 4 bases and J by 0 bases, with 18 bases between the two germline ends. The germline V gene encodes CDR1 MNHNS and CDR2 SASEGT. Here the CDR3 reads CASSAVTGGRMNTEAFF. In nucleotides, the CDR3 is TGTGCCAGCAGTGCCGTGACGGGGGGCCGCATGAACACTGAAGCTTTCTTT.

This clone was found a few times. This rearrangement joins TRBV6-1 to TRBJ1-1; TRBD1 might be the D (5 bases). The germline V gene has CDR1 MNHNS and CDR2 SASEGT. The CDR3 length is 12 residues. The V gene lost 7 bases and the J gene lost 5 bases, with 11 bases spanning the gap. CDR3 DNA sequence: TGTGCCAGCATGCGGGGGAGAACTGAAGCTTTCTTT. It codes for CASMRGRTEAFF.

The CDR3 region is CASSPGQRTDTQYF. The CDR3 DNA is TGTGCCAGTAGCCCCGGACAGCGCACAGATACGCAGTATTTT. This chain links TRBV19 with TRBJ2-3; maybe TRBD1 (6 bases). Trimming took off 6 bases at V and 1 base at J, with 11 bases between the two ends. Germline V lookup: CDR1 LNHDA, CDR2 SQIVND (reference sequence). The CDR3 totals 14 residues.

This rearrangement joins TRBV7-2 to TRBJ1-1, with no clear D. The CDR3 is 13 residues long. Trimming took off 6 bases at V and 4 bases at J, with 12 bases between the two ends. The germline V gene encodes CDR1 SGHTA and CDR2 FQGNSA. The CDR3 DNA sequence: TGTGCCAGCAGTCGAACACCCTCCACTGAAGCTTTCTTT. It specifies CASSRTPSTEAFF.

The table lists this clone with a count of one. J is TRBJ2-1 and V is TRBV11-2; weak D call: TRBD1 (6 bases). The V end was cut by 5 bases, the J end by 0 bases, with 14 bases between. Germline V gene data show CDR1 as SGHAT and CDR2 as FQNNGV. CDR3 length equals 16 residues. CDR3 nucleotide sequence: TGTGCCAGCAGCGCCGTGACAGGACCCTCCTACAATGAGCAGTTCTTC. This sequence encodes CASSAVTGPSYNEQFF.

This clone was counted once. The CDR3 DNA sequence: TGTGCCAGCCTACTATATAATGGGGCCGAGACCCAGTACTTC. Translation gives CASLLYNGAETQYF. The chain combines TRBV27 with TRBJ2-5; D is possibly TRBD1 (5 bases). Trimming shortened V by 8 bases and J by 5 bases, and 18 bases separated the two germline ends. The CDR3 is 14 residues long. Looked up from germline, CDR1 is MNHEY and CDR2 is SMNVEV (reference sequence).